These 2 T cell receptor beta chains came from one sample sequenced in a study of beta chain features in type 1 diabetes (dated by TCRdb to 2017 to 2018). Here is what the overall study found, with its caveats: Type 1 diabetes patients showed a moderate but significant shortening of TCRB CDR3 length in all four CD4+ subsets.

Library preparation employed the immunoSEQ multiplex PCR assay. The entire isolated RNA was reverse transcribed using the High Capacity cDNA Reverse Transcription Kit, and thus expressed TCRB transcripts were sequenced. Not all clones reach the TCRdb copy of this immuneACCESS table, which keeps in-frame sequences only. Checked studies attribute under half of the gap to unresolved V genes and leave the rest unexplained. The sample table records about 300,000 clones; roughly 14% of these occur just once. 0.015% of the sample is held by the ten biggest clonotypes. For these TCRs, the target antigens are not known. The sample consisted of naive CD4+ T cells from blood. The cell subset or site label, as the study defines it: true naive CD4+ T cells. These receptors came from a woman under 30 with type 1 diabetes.

This clone was seen more than once but under ten times. V gene TRBV29-1 combines with J gene TRBJ2-1, with TRBD2 as a possible D gene (5 bases). The CDR3 runs to 15 residues. Germline CDR1 SQVTM, CDR2 ANQGSEA. Between the trimmed V and J ends, which lost 6 bases and 1 base, there was a span of 16 bases. As DNA, the CDR3 is TGCAGCGTGCCCTTTGGAGCGGCATCCTACAATGAGCAGTTCTTC. This gives the protein CSVPFGAASYNEQFF.

The rearrangement joins TRBV7-9 to TRBJ1-2, with D unresolved. Germline CDR1 and CDR2: SEHNR and FQNEAQ (reference sequence). This CDR3 is built from 11 residues. V shed 2 bases and J shed 8 bases, with 6 bases lying between them. CDR3 bases: TGTGCCAGCAGCTTACTAGCCGGCTACACCTTC. Encoded protein: CASSLLAGYTF.